This T cell receptor beta chain comes out of a study of identical twins. Points from the study as a whole: Beta out-of-frame twin sharing showed a weaker excess.

This clonotype was found many times. Its antigen remains unknown. TCRdb passed the 5' RACE reads through MiXCR, listing each CDR3 protein once. There are under 400,000 distinct CDR3 sequences in the sample; 9% occur only once, and roughly 8.7% lies in the top ten. This receptor was taken from a woman in her forties or fifties in good health. Material for sequencing was naive T cells sorted from blood.

Here the CDR3 DNA reads TGCAGTGCTAGTCCACTAGCGGGAGCTACAGATACGCAGTATTTT. As protein: CSASPLAGATDTQYF. V and J are TRBV20-1 and TRBJ2-3; 11 bases line up with TRBD2. The germline gives CDR1 DFQATT, CDR2 SNEGSKA (reference sequence). The CDR3 contains 15 residues. J lost 3 bases, V lost 3 bases, and 5 bases had no gene match.